These 23 T cell receptor beta chains share one sample of origin, sequenced in a study of radiation and T cells in renal cell carcinoma. Described time point: blood 4 weeks post-SBRT, at nephrectomy. Documented treatment: 15 Gy SBRT to primary tumor, nephrectomy 4 weeks later. TCRdb keeps only in-frame clones here, not all; method: immunoSEQ multiplex PCR. The sample includes roughly 160,000 clones, approximately 90% seen only once; the top ten take roughly 10%. The sequencing here drew on blood, taken from a patient whose treatment included radiotherapy and nephrectomy. The receptors derive from a woman between 50 and 59 years old with renal cell carcinoma.

This chain connects TRBV12-5 to TRBJ1-2; D gene unclear. This CDR3 is 13 amino acids long. The V gene's germline CDR1 is LGHNT and CDR2 FRNRAP. V dropped 0 bases and J dropped 4 bases, with 6 bases sitting between them. CDR3 region: CASGLVASYGYTF. The CDR3 nucleotides read TGTGCTAGTGGTTTGGTAGCGAGCTATGGCTACACCTTC.

The V and J genes are TRBV5-6 and TRBJ2-3; no reliable D call. The V end was cut by 0 bases, the J end by 0 bases, with 11 bases between. The germline CDR1 and CDR2 sequences are SGHDT and YYEEEE. The CDR3 is made up of 16 amino acids. CDR3 sequence: CASSLESRKSTDTQYF. The CDR3 DNA sequence: TGTGCCAGCAGCTTGGAATCGCGGAAGAGCACAGATACGCAGTATTTT.

The genes are TRBV29-1 and TRBJ2-2; maybe TRBD2 (6 bases). Trimming removed 3 bases from V and 4 bases from J, with 24 bases in between. The CDR3 covers 18 residues. CDR1 SQVTM and CDR2 ANQGSEA come from the germline V gene. CDR3 loop: CSVDFSRGSGVGTGELFF. The CDR3 DNA is TGCAGCGTTGACTTCTCCCGTGGATCGGGAGTTGGCACCGGGGAGCTGTTTTTT.

This clone was observed a single time. The chain's CDR3 is CASGLVLYGQGAYEQYF. The CDR3 region has the DNA TGTGCTAGTGGTTTGGTACTCTATGGACAGGGGGCATACGAGCAGTACTTC. This chain joins TRBV12-5 and TRBJ2-7, with TRBD1 matching 11 bases. After removal of 0 bases from V and 4 bases from J, the junction contained 8 bases not matched to a gene. The CDR3 extends over 17 amino acids. The germline V gene has CDR1 LGHNT and CDR2 FRNRAP.

The chain carries TRBV28 and TRBJ2-5; perhaps TRBD2 as D (5 bases). CDR3 size: 14 residues. CDR1 and CDR2 (germline): MDHEN, SYDVKM. V was trimmed by 3 bases and J by 0 bases, leaving 8 bases between them. CDR3 nucleotide sequence: TGTGCCAGCAGTTTGACGGGGAACCAAGAGACCCAGTACTTC. This encodes CASSLTGNQETQYF. Combining the CDR3 with reference TRBV28 and TRBJ2-5 gives the whole variable domain DVKVTQSSRYLVKRTGEKVFLECVQDMDHENMFWYRQDPGLGLRLIYFSYDVKMKEKGDIPEGYSVSREKKERFSLILESASTNQTSMYLCASSLTGNQETQYFGPGTRLLVL.

This clone has a handful of counts. In DNA form, the CDR3 reads TGCGCCAGCAGTTACAGGGGTCGGGCGAACACCGGGGAGCTGTTTTTT. Protein sequence: CASSYRGRANTGELFF. The rearrangement joins TRBV5-1 to TRBJ2-2; 7 positions match TRBD1. Trimming cost V 5 bases and J 0 bases; bases outside gene matches: 7. CDR1 and CDR2 (germline): SGHRS, YFSETQ. The CDR3 length is 16 residues.

The chain is built from TRBV18 and TRBJ2-3; D is uncertain. Germline lookup yields CDR1 KGHSH and CDR2 LQKENI. The CDR3 sequence is 15 residues long. Between the trimmed V and J ends, which lost 0 bases and 0 bases, there was a span of 7 bases. The CDR3 DNA follows: TGTGCCAGCTCACCACCCGCTGGGAGCACAGATACGCAGTATTTT. It is translated as CASSPPAGSTDTQYF. Based on the CDR3 plus reference TRBV18 and TRBJ2-3, the full variable domain is NAGVMQNPRHLVRRRGQEARLRCSPMKGHSHVYWYRQLPEEGLKFMVYLQKENIIDESGMPKERFSAEFPKEGPSILRIQQVVRGDSAAYFCASSPPAGSTDTQYFGPGTRLTVL.

V is TRBV30 and J is TRBJ2-1; TRBD2 matches at 11 bases. V shed 5 bases and J 3 bases; nucleotides not matched to a gene: 6. CDR1 and CDR2 from the germline V gene are GTSNPN and SVGIG (reference sequence). This CDR3 has 15 residues. The CDR3 here is CAWQDGTSGYNEQFF. CDR3 nucleotide sequence: TGTGCCTGGCAAGACGGGACTAGCGGCTACAATGAGCAGTTCTTC.

The chain employs TRBV7-9 and TRBJ2-5; TRBD1 matches 9 bases. The CDR3 sequence is 15 residues long. The trim removed 1 base at V and 4 bases at J, leaving 4 bases unmatched. Germline V lookup: CDR1 SEHNR, CDR2 FQNEAQ (reference sequence). CDR3: CASSLGGTGLETQYF. The CDR3 nucleotides are TGTGCCAGCAGCTTAGGGGGGACAGGGCTAGAGACCCAGTACTTC.

The chain carries TRBV7-3 and TRBJ2-3; 8 positions match TRBD2. CDR1 is SGHTA and CDR2 is FQGTGA in the germline V gene. This CDR3 region has 14 residues. Trimming cost V 4 bases and J 6 bases; bases outside gene matches: 6. CDR3 DNA: TGTGCCAGCAGCTCAGACGGGGGGGCGGATACGCAGTATTTT. Protein sequence: CASSSDGGADTQYF.

V usage is TRBV19 and J usage is TRBJ2-5, with 8 bases aligning to TRBD1. This CDR3 contains 15 residues. Germline-derived CDR1 and CDR2 are LNHDA and SQIVND (reference sequence). Unmatched junction bases numbered 7, after V lost 4 bases and J lost 3 bases. CDR3 DNA: TGTGCCAGTAGTAAGACAGGGGCTTTGAAAGAGACCCAGTACTTC. This translates into CASSKTGALKETQYF.

The chain couples TRBV25-1 to TRBJ1-6; D uncertain. Germline CDR1 MGHDK, CDR2 SYGVNS. The length of the CDR3 is 14 residues. The V and J ends lost 8 bases and 7 bases respectively, with 15 bases between them. CDR3 sequence: CASQVSYENSPLHF. The CDR3 DNA sequence: TGTGCCAGCCAAGTTTCCTATGAGAATTCACCCCTCCACTTT.

The chain carries TRBV6-1 and TRBJ2-6, with D uncertain. CDR1 and CDR2 (germline): MNHNS, SASEGT. The V end lost 0 bases, the J end lost 4 bases, and 7 bases lay between the germline ends. This CDR3 spans 15 amino acids. CDR3 region: CASSEAWAGANVLTF. CDR3 nucleotides: TGTGCCAGCAGTGAAGCTTGGGCCGGGGCCAACGTCCTGACTTTC.

The rearrangement joins TRBV5-1 to TRBJ2-4; D tentatively fits TRBD1 or TRBD2 (5 bases each). This CDR3 spans 14 amino acids. Germline V gene data show CDR1 as SGHRS and CDR2 as YFSETQ. Trimming took off 4 bases at V and 3 bases at J, with 11 bases between the two ends. CDR3 DNA sequence: TGCGCCAGCAGCCGGGACGGAGGCAAAAACATTCAGTACTTC. Protein product: CASSRDGGKNIQYF.

The chain employs TRBV25-1 and TRBJ1-5, with 7 bases aligning to TRBD1. The CDR3 totals 17 residues. From germline, CDR1 is MGHDK and CDR2 SYGVNS. With V trimmed by 4 bases and J by 0 bases, 9 bases remained unmatched. The chain's CDR3 is CASSGNSGTASNQPQHF. The CDR3 nucleotides are TGTGCCAGCAGTGGGAATTCCGGGACAGCTAGCAATCAGCCCCAGCATTTT.

In the case of this clone: One end of the junction does not line up with germline, which may come from a read error. The J gene is TRBJ2-2, the V gene TRBV7-7; D might be TRBD2 (6 bases). CDR3 length: 15 amino acids. In germline, CDR1 is SSHAT, CDR2 FNYEAQ (reference sequence). The CDR3 spells CASSLAVGVLGELFF. The CDR3 DNA follows: TGTGCTAGCAGCTTAGCGGTGGGCGTTTTGGGGGAGCTGTTTTTT.

The V gene is TRBV19, the J gene TRBJ2-1; D is uncertain. Germline V lookup: CDR1 LNHDA, CDR2 SQIVND (reference sequence). CDR3 size: 14 residues. V gave up 6 bases and J gave up 6 bases, with 15 bases separating them. The CDR3 protein is CASRGLHTLNEQFF. CDR3 coding DNA: TGTGCCAGTAGAGGGCTCCATACCCTCAATGAGCAGTTCTTC.

The chain joins TRBV18 to TRBJ1-2, with 8 bases matching TRBD1. This CDR3 has 14 amino acids. Germline loops: CDR1 KGHSH, CDR2 LQKENI. The trim removed 5 bases at V and 1 base at J, leaving 3 bases unmatched. The CDR3 DNA sequence: TGTGCCAGCTCAAGGACAGGGCTTAACTATGGCTACACCTTC. Residues: CASSRTGLNYGYTF.

This clone was seen once. This chain joins TRBV9 and TRBJ2-7; 8 nucleotides match TRBD1. CDR1 SGDLS and CDR2 YYNGEE come from the germline V gene. With V trimmed by 3 bases and J by 2 bases, 10 bases remained unmatched. The CDR3 spans 16 residues. For the CDR3, the DNA is TGTGCCAGCAGCGCTACGACAGGGGACGGGCCCTACGAGCAGTACTTC. Encoded protein: CASSATTGDGPYEQYF.

The rearrangement uses TRBV7-2 and TRBJ2-3; 7 bases map to TRBD2. Unmatched junction bases numbered 9, after V lost 3 bases and J lost 3 bases. The CDR3 extends over 16 amino acids. In germline, CDR1 is SGHTA, CDR2 FQGNSA. The CDR3 protein is CASSFGPGRGTDTQYF. The CDR3 nucleotides read TGTGCCAGCAGCTTTGGTCCTGGGAGGGGTACAGATACGCAGTATTTT.

The chain employs TRBV10-2 and TRBJ1-1; the D gene is possibly TRBD1 (5 bases). This CDR3 spans 13 amino acids. Trimming shortened V by 7 bases and J by 1 base, and 10 bases separated the two germline ends. Germline lookup yields CDR1 WSHSY and CDR2 SAAADI. DNA of the CDR3: TGCGCCAGCACCATAACAGGGAACACTGAAGCTTTCTTT. Amino acid sequence: CASTITGNTEAFF.

Remarks on this clone: One base separates it from a far larger clone, so it is likely a read error. Other DNA sequences from this sample encode an identical CDR3 as well. The chain combines TRBV5-4 with TRBJ1-4; D gene uncertain. V was shortened by 4 bases and J by 8 bases, with 15 bases between the two germline ends. This CDR3 is 14 amino acids long. The germline V gene has CDR1 SGHNT and CDR2 YYREEE (reference sequence). CDR3 coding DNA: TGTGCCAGCAGCCAAGACCTACGGTCGGAAAAACTGTTTTTT. It yields the protein CASSQDLRSEKLFF.

This chain connects TRBV2 to TRBJ1-2; TRBD1 is a possible D gene (5 bases). CDR1 and CDR2 (germline): SNHLY, FYNNEI. The V end was cut by 7 bases, the J end by 4 bases, with 13 bases between. The CDR3 sequence is 13 residues long. CDR3 in amino acids: CASITDSLYGYTF. For the CDR3, the DNA is TGTGCCAGCATAACCGACAGTCTCTATGGCTACACCTTC.